Following are 15 T cell receptor beta chains from one sample sequenced in a study of cytomegalovirus exposure and HLA in healthy donors. PCR amplification relied on 60 Vbeta primers (plus 13 Jbeta primers). Generated by immunoSEQ multiplex PCR, the TCRdb table keeps only in-frame clones and is missing some. Altogether 100,000 to 120,000 clones are present, around 85% being singletons, with the ten largest covering more than 1.5%. Sequences were obtained from PBMCs. These receptors were obtained from a man in his forties in good health and CMV-seronegative.

The chain joins TRBV7-3 to TRBJ1-1; D may be TRBD1 (5 bases). Germline V gives CDR1 SGHTA, CDR2 FQGTGA. V was trimmed by 4 bases and J by 4 bases, leaving 10 bases between them. This CDR3 has 13 residues. CDR3 in amino acids: CASSWEGTTEAFF. DNA for the CDR3: TGTGCCAGCAGCTGGGAGGGGACCACTGAAGCTTTCTTT.

This clone showed up just a few times. This chain links TRBV9 with TRBJ1-5, with 10 bases identical to TRBD1. This CDR3 comprises 15 residues. Germline V CDR1 and CDR2: SGDLS, YYNGEE. V lost 2 bases, J lost 4 bases, and 3 bases stayed unmatched. The CDR3 sequence: CASSVGQGKNQPQHF. CDR3 coding DNA: TGTGCCAGCAGCGTGGGACAGGGGAAGAATCAGCCCCAGCATTTT.

The chain employs TRBV6-1 and TRBJ2-5; D unresolved. The CDR3 runs 11 residues. Germline V gene data show CDR1 as MNHNS and CDR2 as SASEGT. V dropped 4 bases and J dropped 3 bases, with 3 bases sitting between them. The CDR3 loop is CASSAEETQYF. The DNA of the CDR3 is TGTGCCAGCAGTGCAGAAGAGACCCAGTACTTC.

The chain recombines TRBV7-8 with TRBJ1-1, with D possibly matching TRBD1 (6 bases). This CDR3 spans 14 amino acids. The V gene's germline CDR1 is SGHVS and CDR2 FQNEAQ. Trimming cost V 5 bases and J 0 bases, with 10 bases left between them. As DNA, the CDR3 is TGTGCCAGCAGCCGGACAGAATTGAACACTGAAGCTTTCTTT. Amino acid sequence: CASSRTELNTEAFF. Looking up the rest from reference TRBV7-8 and TRBJ1-1 gives the full variable domain: GAGVSQSPRYKVAKRGQDVALRCDPISGHVSLFWYQQALGQGPEFLTYFQNEAQLDKSGLPSDRFFAERPEGSVSTLKIQRTQQEDSAVYLCASSRTELNTEAFFGQGTRLTVV.

This chain links TRBV5-4 with TRBJ2-1, with TRBD2 matching 8 bases. The CDR3 is 15 amino acids. Germline CDR1 SGHNT, CDR2 YYREEE (reference sequence). Germline trimming cut 1 base from V and 1 base from J; bases unmatched to any gene: 1. CDR3 loop: CASSLSGGSYNEQFF. Written as DNA, the CDR3 is TGTGCCAGCAGCTTGTCGGGGGGGTCCTACAATGAGCAGTTCTTC.

The rearrangement uses TRBV5-1 and TRBJ2-6; maybe TRBD1 (6 bases). Trimming removed 6 bases at V and 0 bases at J, with 19 bases between. CDR1 and CDR2 from the germline V gene are SGHRS and YFSETQ. The CDR3 has 18 amino acids. The CDR3: CASNLKTGDVSGANVLTF. For the CDR3, the DNA is TGCGCCAGCAACCTAAAGACAGGAGATGTCTCTGGGGCCAACGTCCTGACTTTC.

The V call is TRBV29-1, the J call TRBJ2-7; weak D call: TRBD2 (5 bases). The germline gives CDR1 SQVTM, CDR2 ANQGSEA. The CDR3 is made up of 12 amino acids. The V end was cut by 5 bases, the J end by 3 bases, with 11 bases between. CDR3 nucleotides: TGCAGCGTTTTACCGGCGGGCTACGAGCAGTACTTC. This gives the protein CSVLPAGYEQYF.

This chain connects TRBV19 to TRBJ1-6; 7 bases are a match to TRBD1. The CDR3 sequence is 14 residues long. Germline V gives CDR1 LNHDA, CDR2 SQIVND (reference sequence). Trimming at V came to 6 bases and at J to 10 bases, leaving 9 bases not matched to a gene. Here the CDR3 DNA reads TGTGCCAGTAGCAACGACAGGGCTCGCTCACCCCTCCACTTT. Translating gives CASSNDRARSPLHF.

The chain couples TRBV13 to TRBJ2-1; TRBD1 aligns across 7 bases. Germline V gives CDR1 PRHDT, CDR2 FYEKMQ (reference sequence). CDR3 length: 13 amino acids. After removal of 4 bases from V and 9 bases from J, the junction contained 6 bases not matched to a gene. The CDR3 nucleotides are TGTGCCAGCAGCTCGCGACAGGGCAGTGAGCAGTTCTTC. Protein product: CASSSRQGSEQFF.

This chain connects TRBV5-4 to TRBJ1-1; 9 positions agree with TRBD1. The CDR3 is 13 amino acids. Germline values: CDR1 SGHNT, CDR2 YYREEE (reference sequence). V gave up 7 bases and J gave up 5 bases; unmatched junction bases: 6. The CDR3 reads CASFRQGETEAFF. Written as DNA, the CDR3 is TGTGCCAGCTTTCGACAGGGGGAAACTGAAGCTTTCTTT.

The chain carries TRBV4-1 and TRBJ1-2, with D perhaps TRBD1 (5 bases). The V gene lost 3 bases and the J gene lost 4 bases, with 18 bases spanning the gap. The germline V gene encodes CDR1 MGHRA and CDR2 YSYEKL. This CDR3 has 16 amino acids. This chain's CDR3 is CASSQAQGYGGYGYTF. The CDR3 DNA reads as TGCGCCAGCAGCCAGGCTCAGGGATACGGGGGCTATGGCTACACCTTC.

This clone was seen only once. This chain connects TRBV30 to TRBJ1-1; D uncertain. The CDR3 is made up of 13 amino acids. Trimming stripped 2 bases from V and 3 bases from J, with 10 bases between. The germline gives CDR1 GTSNPN, CDR2 SVGIG (reference sequence). CDR3 bases: TGTGCCTGGAGTCCCCGGGGATACACTGAAGCTTTCTTT. This codes for CAWSPRGYTEAFF. Full variable domain (rest looked up from reference TRBV30 and TRBJ1-1): SQTIHQWPATLVQPVGSPLSLECTVEGTSNPNLYWYRQAAGRGLQLLFYSVGIGQISSEVPQNLSASRPQDRQFILSSKKLLLSDSGFYLCAWSPRGYTEAFFGQGTRLTVV.

This chain links TRBV7-2 with TRBJ1-5, with 8 nucleotides matching TRBD1. CDR3 length equals 16 residues. The V segment lost 3 bases and the J segment 0 bases; nucleotides outside the gene matches: 4. CDR1 is SGHTA, CDR2 FQGNSA, per germline. The chain's CDR3 is CASSLLGTGSNQPQHF. CDR3 nucleotides: TGTGCCAGCAGCTTGTTAGGGACAGGTAGCAATCAGCCCCAGCATTTT.

This sequence joins TRBV25-1 and TRBJ2-7; weak D call: TRBD1 (7 bases). V dropped 6 bases and J dropped 0 bases, with 18 bases sitting between them. Germline-derived CDR1 and CDR2 are MGHDK and SYGVNS. The CDR3 length is 16 residues. This CDR3 reads CASRRTGAGSSYEQYF. CDR3 in DNA: TGTGCCAGCAGACGGACAGGTGCGGGAAGCTCCTACGAGCAGTACTTC.

The V and J genes are TRBV19 and TRBJ1-1; perhaps TRBD1 as D (6 bases). The CDR3 has 14 amino acids. CDR1 and CDR2 (germline): LNHDA, SQIVND (reference sequence). Trimming took off 7 bases at V and 1 base at J, with 13 bases between the two ends. Written as DNA, the CDR3 is TGTGCCAGTACCTCGGACAGAAGGAACACTGAAGCTTTCTTT. This encodes CASTSDRRNTEAFF.